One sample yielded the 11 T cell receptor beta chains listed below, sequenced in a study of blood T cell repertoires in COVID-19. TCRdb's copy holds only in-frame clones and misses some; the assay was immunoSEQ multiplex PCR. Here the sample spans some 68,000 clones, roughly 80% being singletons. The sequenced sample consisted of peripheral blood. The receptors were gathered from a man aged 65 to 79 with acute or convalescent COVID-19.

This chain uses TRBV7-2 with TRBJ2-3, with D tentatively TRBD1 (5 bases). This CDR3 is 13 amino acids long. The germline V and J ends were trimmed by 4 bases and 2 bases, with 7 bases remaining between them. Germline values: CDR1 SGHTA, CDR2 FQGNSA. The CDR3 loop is CASSSGHTDTQYF. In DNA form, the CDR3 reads TGTGCCAGCAGCTCTGGACACACAGATACGCAGTATTTT.

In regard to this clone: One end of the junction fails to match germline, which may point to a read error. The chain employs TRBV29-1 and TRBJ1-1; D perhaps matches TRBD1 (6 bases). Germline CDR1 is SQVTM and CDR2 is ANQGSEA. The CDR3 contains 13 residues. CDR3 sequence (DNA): TGCAGCGCATCGCCAGGGGTGAACGCTGAAGCTTTCTTT. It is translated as CSASPGVNAEAFF.

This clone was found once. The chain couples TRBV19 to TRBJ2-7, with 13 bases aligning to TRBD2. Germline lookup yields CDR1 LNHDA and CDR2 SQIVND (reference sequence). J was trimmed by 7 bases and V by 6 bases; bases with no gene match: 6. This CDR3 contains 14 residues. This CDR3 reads CASRLAGGPEEQYF. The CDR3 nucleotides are TGTGCCAGTAGACTAGCGGGAGGGCCAGAGGAGCAGTACTTC.

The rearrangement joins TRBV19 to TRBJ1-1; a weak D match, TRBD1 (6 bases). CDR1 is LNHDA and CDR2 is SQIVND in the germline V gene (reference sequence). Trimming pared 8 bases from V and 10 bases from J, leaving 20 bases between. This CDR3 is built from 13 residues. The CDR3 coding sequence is TGTGCCAGTGTTACAGGGTCACAATTCGTAGCTTTCTTT. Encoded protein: CASVTGSQFVAFF. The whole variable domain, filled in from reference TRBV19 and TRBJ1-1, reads DGGITQSPKYLFRKEGQNVTLSCEQNLNHDAMYWYRQDPGQGLRLIYYSQIVNDFQKGDIAEGYSVSREKKESFPLTVTSAQKNPTAFYLCASVTGSQFVAFFGQGTRLTVV.

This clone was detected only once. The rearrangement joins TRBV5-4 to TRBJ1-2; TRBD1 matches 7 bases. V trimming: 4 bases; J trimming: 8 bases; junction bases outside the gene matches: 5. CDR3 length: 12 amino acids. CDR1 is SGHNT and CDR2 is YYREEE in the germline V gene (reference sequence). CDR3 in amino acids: CASSRGPRGYTF. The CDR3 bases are TGTGCCAGCAGCAGGGGGCCCAGGGGCTACACCTTC. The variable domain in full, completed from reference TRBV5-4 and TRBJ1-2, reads ETGVTQSPTHLIKTRGQQVTLRCSSQSGHNTVSWYQQALGQGPQFIFQYYREEENGRGNFPPRFSGLQFPNYSSELNVNALELDDSALYLCASSRGPRGYTFGSGTRLTVV.

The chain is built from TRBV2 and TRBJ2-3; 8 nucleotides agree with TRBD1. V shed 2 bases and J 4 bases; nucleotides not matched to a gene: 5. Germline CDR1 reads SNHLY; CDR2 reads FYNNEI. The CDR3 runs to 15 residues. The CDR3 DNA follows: TGTGCCAGCAGTGAATTCGGGACAGGAGCAGATACGCAGTATTTT. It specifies CASSEFGTGADTQYF.

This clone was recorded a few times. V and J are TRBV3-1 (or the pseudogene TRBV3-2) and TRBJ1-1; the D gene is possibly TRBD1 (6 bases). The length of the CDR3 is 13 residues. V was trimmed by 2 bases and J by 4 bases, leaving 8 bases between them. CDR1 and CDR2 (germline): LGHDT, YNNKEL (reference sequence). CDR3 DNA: TGTGCCAGCAGCCAACTACAGGGCACTGAAGCTTTCTTT. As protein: CASSQLQGTEAFF.

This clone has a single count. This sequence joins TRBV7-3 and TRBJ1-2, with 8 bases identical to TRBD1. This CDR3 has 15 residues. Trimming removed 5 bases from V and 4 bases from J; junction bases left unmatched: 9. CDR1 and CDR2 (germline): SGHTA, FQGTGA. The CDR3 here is CASSPQGGGPYGYTF. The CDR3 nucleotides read TGTGCCAGCAGCCCACAGGGGGGGGGCCCCTATGGCTACACCTTC.

DNA for the CDR3: TGCGCCAGCAGTGCAGGGGGCACTGAAGCTTTCTTT. Its translation is CASSAGGTEAFF. The chain uses TRBV10-2 and TRBJ1-1; 7 bases are a match to TRBD1. J lost 4 bases, V lost 4 bases, and 0 bases had no gene match. The CDR3 has 12 amino acids. Germline CDR1 WSHSY, CDR2 SAAADI.

CDR3: CASSLGQTYYGYTF. The CDR3 DNA reads TGTGCCAGCAGTTTGGGGCAGACCTACTATGGCTACACCTTC. The chain has TRBV28 and TRBJ1-2, with a weak D call TRBD1 (5 bases). Germline V lookup: CDR1 MDHEN, CDR2 SYDVKM. V was clipped by 3 bases and J by 3 bases, with 11 bases between them. The CDR3 sequence is 14 residues long.

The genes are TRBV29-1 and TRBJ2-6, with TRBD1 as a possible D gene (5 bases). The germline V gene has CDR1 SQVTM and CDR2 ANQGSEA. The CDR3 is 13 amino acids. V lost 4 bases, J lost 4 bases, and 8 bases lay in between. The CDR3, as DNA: TGCAGCGTTGCCAGGGCCGGGGCCAACGTCCTGACTTTC. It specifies CSVARAGANVLTF.